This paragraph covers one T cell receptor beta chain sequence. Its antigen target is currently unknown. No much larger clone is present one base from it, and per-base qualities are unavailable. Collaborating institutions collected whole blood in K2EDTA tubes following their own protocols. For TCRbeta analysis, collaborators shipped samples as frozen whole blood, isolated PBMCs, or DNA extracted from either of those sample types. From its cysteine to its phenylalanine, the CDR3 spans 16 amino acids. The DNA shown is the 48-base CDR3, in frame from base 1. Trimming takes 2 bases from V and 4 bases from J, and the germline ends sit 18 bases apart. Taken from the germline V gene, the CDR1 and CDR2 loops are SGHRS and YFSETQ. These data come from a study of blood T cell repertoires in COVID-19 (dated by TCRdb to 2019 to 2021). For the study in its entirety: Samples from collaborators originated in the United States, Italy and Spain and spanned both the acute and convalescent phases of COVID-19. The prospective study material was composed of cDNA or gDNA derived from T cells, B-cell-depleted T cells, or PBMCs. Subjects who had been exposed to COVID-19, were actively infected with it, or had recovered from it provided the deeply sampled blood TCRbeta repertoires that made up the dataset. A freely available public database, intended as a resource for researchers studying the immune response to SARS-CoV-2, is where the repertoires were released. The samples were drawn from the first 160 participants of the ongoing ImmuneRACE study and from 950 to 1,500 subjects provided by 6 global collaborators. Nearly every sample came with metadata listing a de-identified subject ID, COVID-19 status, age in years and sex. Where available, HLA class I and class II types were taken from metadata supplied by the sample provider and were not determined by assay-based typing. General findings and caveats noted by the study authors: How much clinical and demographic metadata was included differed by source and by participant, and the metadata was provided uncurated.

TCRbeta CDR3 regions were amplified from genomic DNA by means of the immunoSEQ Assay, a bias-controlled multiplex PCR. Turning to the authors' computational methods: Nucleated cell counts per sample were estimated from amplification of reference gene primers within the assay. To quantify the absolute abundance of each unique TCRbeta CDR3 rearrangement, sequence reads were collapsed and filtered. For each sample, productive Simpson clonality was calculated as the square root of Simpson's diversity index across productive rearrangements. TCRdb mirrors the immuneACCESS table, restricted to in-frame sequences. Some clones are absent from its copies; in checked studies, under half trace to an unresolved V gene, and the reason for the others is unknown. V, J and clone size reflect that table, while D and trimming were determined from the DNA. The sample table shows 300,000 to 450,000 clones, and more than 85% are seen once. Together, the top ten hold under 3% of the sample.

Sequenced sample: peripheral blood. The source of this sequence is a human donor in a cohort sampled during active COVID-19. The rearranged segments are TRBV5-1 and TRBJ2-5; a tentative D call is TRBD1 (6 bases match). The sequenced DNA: TGCGCCAGCAGCTTAAGGGCAGGGGCTGAGAGAGAGACCCAGTACTTC. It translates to CASSLRAGAERETQYF.